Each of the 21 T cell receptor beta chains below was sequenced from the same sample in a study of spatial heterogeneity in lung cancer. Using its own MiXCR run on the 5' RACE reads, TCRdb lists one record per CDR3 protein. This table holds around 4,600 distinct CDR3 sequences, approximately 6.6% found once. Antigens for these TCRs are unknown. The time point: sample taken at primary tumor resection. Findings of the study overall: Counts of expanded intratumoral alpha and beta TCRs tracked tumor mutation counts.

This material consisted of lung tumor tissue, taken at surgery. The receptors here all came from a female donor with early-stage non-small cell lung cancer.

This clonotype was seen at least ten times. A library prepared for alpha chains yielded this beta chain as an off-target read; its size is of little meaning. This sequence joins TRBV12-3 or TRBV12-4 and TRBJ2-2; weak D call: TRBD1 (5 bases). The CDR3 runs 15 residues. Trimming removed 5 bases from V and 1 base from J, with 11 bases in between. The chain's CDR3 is CASSQETVNTGELFF. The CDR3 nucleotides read TGTGCCAGCAGTCAAGAGACAGTGAACACCGGGGAGCTGTTTTTT.

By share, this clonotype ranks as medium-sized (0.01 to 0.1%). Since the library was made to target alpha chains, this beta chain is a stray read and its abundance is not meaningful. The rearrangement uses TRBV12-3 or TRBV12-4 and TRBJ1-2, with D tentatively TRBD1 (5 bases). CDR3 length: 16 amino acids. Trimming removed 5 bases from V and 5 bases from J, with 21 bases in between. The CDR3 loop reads CASSRTGTEMGYGYTF. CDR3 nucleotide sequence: TGTGCCAGCAGTCGGACCGGGACGGAGATGGGATATGGCTACACCTTC.

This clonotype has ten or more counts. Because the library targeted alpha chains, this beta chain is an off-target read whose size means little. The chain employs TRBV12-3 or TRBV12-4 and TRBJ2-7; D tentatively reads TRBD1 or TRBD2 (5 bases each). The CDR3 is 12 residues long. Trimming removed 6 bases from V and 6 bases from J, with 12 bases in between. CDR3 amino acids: CASSPDGGEQYF. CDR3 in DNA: TGTGCCAGCAGCCCCGATGGGGGCGAGCAGTACTTC.

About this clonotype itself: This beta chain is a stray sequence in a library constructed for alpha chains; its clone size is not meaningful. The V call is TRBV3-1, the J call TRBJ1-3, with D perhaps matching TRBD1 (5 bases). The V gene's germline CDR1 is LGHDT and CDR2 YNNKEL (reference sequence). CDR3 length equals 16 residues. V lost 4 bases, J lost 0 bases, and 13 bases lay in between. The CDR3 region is CASSPAAGTSGNTIYF. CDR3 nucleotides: TGTGCCAGCAGCCCAGCGGCGGGGACCTCTGGAAACACCATATATTTT. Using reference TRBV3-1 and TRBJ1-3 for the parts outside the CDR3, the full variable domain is DTAVSQTPKYLVTQMGNDKSIKCEQNLGHDTMYWYKQDSKKFLKIMFSYNNKELIINETVPNRFSPKSPDKAHLNLHINSLELGDSAVYFCASSPAAGTSGNTIYFGEGSWLTVV.

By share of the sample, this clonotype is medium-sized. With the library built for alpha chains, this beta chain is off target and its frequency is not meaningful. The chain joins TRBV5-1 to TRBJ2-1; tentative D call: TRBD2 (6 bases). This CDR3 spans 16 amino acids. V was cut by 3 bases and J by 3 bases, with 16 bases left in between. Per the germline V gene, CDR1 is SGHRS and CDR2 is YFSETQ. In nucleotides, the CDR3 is TGCGCCAGCAGCTATGTCCTCGCGGGGAACTACAATGAGCAGTTCTTC. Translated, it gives CASSYVLAGNYNEQFF.

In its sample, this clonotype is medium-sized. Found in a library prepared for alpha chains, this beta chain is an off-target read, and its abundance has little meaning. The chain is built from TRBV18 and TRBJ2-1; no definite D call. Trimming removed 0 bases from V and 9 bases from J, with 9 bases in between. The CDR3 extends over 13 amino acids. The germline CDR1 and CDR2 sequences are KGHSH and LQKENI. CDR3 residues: CASSPPLRPEQFF. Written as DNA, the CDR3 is TGTGCCAGCTCACCACCCCTACGGCCTGAGCAGTTCTTC.

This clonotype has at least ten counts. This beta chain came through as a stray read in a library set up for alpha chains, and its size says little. This CDR3 reads CASSSGGQDEQFF. Here the CDR3 DNA reads TGTGCCAGCAGCTCAGGGGGCCAGGATGAGCAGTTCTTC. The chain recombines TRBV7-3 with TRBJ2-1, with TRBD1 identical over 8 bases. Germline lookup yields CDR1 SGHTA and CDR2 FQGTGA. The CDR3 sequence is 13 residues long. The J segment lost 8 bases and the V segment lost 4 bases, leaving 4 bases of the junction unmatched.

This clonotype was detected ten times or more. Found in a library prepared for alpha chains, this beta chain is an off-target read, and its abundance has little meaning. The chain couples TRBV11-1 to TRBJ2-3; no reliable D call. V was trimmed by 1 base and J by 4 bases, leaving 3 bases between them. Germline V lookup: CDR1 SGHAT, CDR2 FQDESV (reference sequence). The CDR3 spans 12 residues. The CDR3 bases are TGTGCCAGCAGCTTAGGAGCAGATACGCAGTATTTT. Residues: CASSLGADTQYF.

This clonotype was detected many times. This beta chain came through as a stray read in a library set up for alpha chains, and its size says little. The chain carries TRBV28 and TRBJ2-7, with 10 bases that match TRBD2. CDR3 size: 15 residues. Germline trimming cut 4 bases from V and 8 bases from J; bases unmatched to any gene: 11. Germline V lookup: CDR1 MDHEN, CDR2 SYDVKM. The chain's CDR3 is CASSSPSSGSSQQYF. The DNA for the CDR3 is TGTGCCAGCAGTTCCCCGTCTAGCGGGAGTAGCCAGCAGTACTTC.

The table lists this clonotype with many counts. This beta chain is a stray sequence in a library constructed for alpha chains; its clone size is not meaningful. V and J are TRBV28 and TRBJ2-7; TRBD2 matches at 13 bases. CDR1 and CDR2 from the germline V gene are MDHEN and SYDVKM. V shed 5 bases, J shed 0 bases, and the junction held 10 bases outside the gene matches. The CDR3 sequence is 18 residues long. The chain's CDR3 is CASSPTSGTSGNSYEQYF. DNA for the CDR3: TGTGCCAGCAGTCCCACTTCGGGGACTAGCGGGAACTCCTACGAGCAGTACTTC.

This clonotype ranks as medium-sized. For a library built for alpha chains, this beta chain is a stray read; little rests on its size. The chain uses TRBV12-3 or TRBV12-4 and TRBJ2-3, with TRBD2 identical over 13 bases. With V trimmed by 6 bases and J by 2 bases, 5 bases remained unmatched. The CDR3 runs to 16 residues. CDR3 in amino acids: CASRSGTSGITDTQYF. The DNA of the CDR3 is TGTGCCAGCAGATCAGGGACTAGCGGGATCACAGATACGCAGTATTTT.

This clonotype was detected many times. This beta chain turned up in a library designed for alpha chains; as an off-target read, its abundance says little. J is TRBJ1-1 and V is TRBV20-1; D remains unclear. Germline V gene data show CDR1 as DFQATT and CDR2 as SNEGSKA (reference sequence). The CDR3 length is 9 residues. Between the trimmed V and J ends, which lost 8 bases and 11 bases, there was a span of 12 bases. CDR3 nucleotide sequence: TGCAGTCCTAAGGCGGAGGCTTTCTTT. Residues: CSPKAEAFF.

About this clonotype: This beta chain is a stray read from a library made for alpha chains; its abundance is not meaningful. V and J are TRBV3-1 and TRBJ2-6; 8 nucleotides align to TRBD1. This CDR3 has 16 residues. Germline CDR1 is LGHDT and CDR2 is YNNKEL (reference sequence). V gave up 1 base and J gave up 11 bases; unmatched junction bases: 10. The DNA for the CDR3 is TGTGCCAGCAGCCAAGCCCTCCCCCCCAGGGGGCACGTCCTGACTTTC. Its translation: CASSQALPPRGHVLTF.

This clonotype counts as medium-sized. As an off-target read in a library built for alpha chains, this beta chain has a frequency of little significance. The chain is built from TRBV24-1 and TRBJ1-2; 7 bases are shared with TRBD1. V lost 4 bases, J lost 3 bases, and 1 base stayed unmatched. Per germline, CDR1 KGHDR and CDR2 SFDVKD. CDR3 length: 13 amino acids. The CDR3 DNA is TGTGCCACCAGTGAAGGACAGGACTATGGCTACACCTTC. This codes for CATSEGQDYGYTF.

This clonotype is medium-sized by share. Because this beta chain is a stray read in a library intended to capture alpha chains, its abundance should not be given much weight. CDR3 bases: TGTGCCAGCAGCTTAGCGGCGAATCAGCCCCAGCATTTT. Translated, it gives CASSLAANQPQHF. The rearrangement joins TRBV7-2 to TRBJ1-5; D gene unclear. The germline V gene encodes CDR1 SGHTA and CDR2 FQGNSA. This CDR3 region has 13 residues. Trimming removed 0 bases from V and 4 bases from J, with 4 bases in between.

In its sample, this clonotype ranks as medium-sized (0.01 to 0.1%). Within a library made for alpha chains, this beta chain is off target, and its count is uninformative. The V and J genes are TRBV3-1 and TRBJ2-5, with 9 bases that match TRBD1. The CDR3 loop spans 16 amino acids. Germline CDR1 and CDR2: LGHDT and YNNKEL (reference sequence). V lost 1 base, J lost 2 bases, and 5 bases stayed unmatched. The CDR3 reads CASSQGPGQGQETQYF. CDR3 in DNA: TGTGCCAGCAGCCAAGGACCGGGACAGGGTCAAGAGACCCAGTACTTC.

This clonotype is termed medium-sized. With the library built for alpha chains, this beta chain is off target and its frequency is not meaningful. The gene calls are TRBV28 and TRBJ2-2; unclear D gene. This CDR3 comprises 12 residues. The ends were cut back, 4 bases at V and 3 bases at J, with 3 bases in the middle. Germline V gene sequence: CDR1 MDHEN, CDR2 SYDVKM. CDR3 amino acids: CASSYYTGELFF. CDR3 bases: TGTGCCAGCAGTTACTACACCGGGGAGCTGTTTTTT.

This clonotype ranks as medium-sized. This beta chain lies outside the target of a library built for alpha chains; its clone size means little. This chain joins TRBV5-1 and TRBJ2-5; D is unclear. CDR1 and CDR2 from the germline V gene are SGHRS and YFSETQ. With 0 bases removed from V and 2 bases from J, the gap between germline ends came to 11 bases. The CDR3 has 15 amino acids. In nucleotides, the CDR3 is TGCGCCAGCAGCTTGGTAGGGTTGATTCAAGAGACCCAGTACTTC. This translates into CASSLVGLIQETQYF.

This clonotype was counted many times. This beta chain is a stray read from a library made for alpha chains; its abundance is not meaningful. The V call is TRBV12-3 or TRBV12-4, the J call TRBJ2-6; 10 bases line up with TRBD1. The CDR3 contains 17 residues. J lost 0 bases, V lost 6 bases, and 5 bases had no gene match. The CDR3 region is CASSLWDRGSGANVLTF. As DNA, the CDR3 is TGTGCCAGCAGCCTCTGGGACAGGGGCTCTGGGGCCAACGTCCTGACTTTC.

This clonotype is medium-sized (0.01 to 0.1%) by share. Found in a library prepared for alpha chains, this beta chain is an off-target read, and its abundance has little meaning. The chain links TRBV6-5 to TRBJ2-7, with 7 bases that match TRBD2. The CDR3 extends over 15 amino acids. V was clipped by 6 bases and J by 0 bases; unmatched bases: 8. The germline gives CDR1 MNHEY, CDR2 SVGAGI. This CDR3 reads CASSRAGLSSYEQYF. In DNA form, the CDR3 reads TGTGCCAGCAGCCGAGCGGGACTTAGCTCCTACGAGCAGTACTTC.

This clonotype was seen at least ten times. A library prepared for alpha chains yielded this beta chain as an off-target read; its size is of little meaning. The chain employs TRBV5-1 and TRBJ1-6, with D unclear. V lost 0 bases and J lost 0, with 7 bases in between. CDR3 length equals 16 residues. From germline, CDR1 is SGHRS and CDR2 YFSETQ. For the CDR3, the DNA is TGCGCCAGCAGCTTGGTTCAGAGCTCCTATAATTCACCCCTCCACTTT. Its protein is CASSLVQSSYNSPLHF. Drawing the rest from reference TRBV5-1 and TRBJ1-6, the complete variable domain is KAGVTQTPRYLIKTRGQQVTLSCSPISGHRSVSWYQQTPGQGLQFLFEYFSETQRNKGNFPGRFSGRQFSNSRSEMNVSTLELGDSALYLCASSLVQSSYNSPLHFGNGTRLTVT.